Listed below are T cell receptor beta chains from one sample, sequenced in a study of cytomegalovirus exposure and HLA in healthy donors. Repertoires were generated with immunoSEQ multiplex PCR, while TCRdb's copy carries only in-frame clones and drops some. The sample comprises about 170,000 clones, around 68% of which are singletons, and more than 1.3% rests with the top ten. The specimen was PBMCs. These TCRs come from a girl aged 5 to 17 in good health and CMV-seronegative. CDR3s include the opening cysteine and the closing phenylalanine or tryptophan.

v_gene | CDR3aa
TRBV11-2 | CASSLWTGNLEAFF
TRBV7-6 | CASSAPRTGQGADTQYF
TRBV7-8 | CASSLVRGPYSNQPQHF
TRBV18 | CASSPPGGLSGELFF
TRBV6-1 | CASSELGSVTANVLTF
TRBV6-1 | CASSEAVGGTEAFF
TRBV7-3 | CASSEGESPLHF
TRBV27 | CASSLGPGQSYSNQPQHF
TRBV7-3 | CASSLTSGGRDTQYF
TRBV5-6 | CASSLNRDRYNEQFF
TRBV5-1 | CASSLVQGGEQYF
TRBV7-9 | CASTAGGGGYGYTF
TRBV6-5 | CASSYSTGLGTDTQYF
TRBV7-8 | CASSLGGGYYGEAFF
TRBV6-5 | CASQGDQETQYF
TRBV5-1 | CASTRAEGEQFF
TRBV9 | CASSVKGNYGYTF
TRBV11-2 | CASSLDGTWSEKLFF
TRBV19 | CASSPQGALEQYF
TRBV29-1 | CSATPRGEGGTEAFF
TRBV29-1 | CSVETGGYNEQFF
TRBV19 | CASTPTGGGQPQHF
TRBV6-5 | CASSQTGYSNQPQHF
TRBV6-5 | CAGPRDTQYF
TRBV7-9 | CASSLGASNQPQHF
TRBV14 | CASSNERGNTGELFF
TRBV2 | CASSDGGISEGNQPQHF
TRBV7-9 | CASKRGSADTQYF
TRBV6-1 | CASSNPTGGQETQYF
TRBV7-9 | CASSLVTGGAAFF
TRBV5-1 | CASSNGGATDTQYF
TRBV7-8 | CASSPKPGLAGVLTDTQYF
TRBV10-1 | CASSERGSDIQYF
TRBV6-5 | CASSYFPYGYTF
TRBV7-6 | CASSLVGRDTEAFF
TRBV10-3 | CAISEGTVIGNQPQHF
TRBV20-1 | CSASAGEQFF
TRBV9 | CASSVGLAGGRASTDTQYF
TRBV29-1 | CSVVDPQGSAEAFF
TRBV27 | CASKSTIRGYGYTF
TRBV9 | CASSVEASGKQPQHF